This T cell receptor (beta chain) appears in the sequencing data of a study of cytomegalovirus exposure and HLA in healthy donors. The study's findings and limits: The authors later found HLA-associated TCR beta chains more clonally expanded than equally common others.

This PCR relied on a set of 60 Vbeta primers and 13 Jbeta primers. TCRdb's copy holds only in-frame clones and misses some; the assay was immunoSEQ multiplex PCR. This table holds 150,000 to 200,000 clones, approximately 82% found once. Nominally healthy donors were sampled, though unrecorded immune exposures were likely. V was clipped by 5 bases and J by 0 bases; unmatched bases: 8. There are 16 residues in the CDR3. Germline CDR1 is SGHTA and CDR2 is FQGNSA. This clone was recorded once. What it binds is not known. Specimen: PBMCs. This clonotype was sampled from a woman younger than 45 in good health and CMV-seronegative. V is TRBV7-2 and J is TRBJ2-5; 8 bases align to TRBD2. The CDR3 nucleotides read TGTGCCAGCAGCCCCAGCGGGGGAACGTACCAAGAGACCCAGTACTTC. It yields the protein CASSPSGGTYQETQYF. Full variable domain (rest looked up from reference TRBV7-2 and TRBJ2-5): GAGVSQSPSNKVTEKGKDVELRCDPISGHTALYWYRQSLGQGLEFLIYFQGNSAPDKSGLPSDRFSAERTGGSVSTLTIQRTQQEDSAVYLCASSPSGGTYQETQYFGPGTRLLVL.